A selection of T cell receptor beta chains follows, all from one sample in a study of tumor and adjacent non-tumor tissue in lung cancer. TCRdb ran MiXCR on the multiplex PCR reads and lists one entry per CDR3 protein. Of tens of thousands of distinct CDR3 sequences listed, roughly 80% are singletons. What was sequenced was distant non-tumor lung tissue. The receptors were gathered from a man aged 60 to 75 with non-small cell lung cancer. Both conserved end residues are part of each CDR3.

v_call cdr3_aa
TRBV11-2 CASRGPLYYGYTF
TRBV20-1 CSATGGGLITDTQYF
TRBV11-3 CASSLHPGTSGACSYNEQFF
TRBV12-3/TRBV12-4 CASSPLGTESDQPQHF
TRBV12-5 CASGDGSIDTQYF
TRBV7-7 CASSLTEQGEQYF
TRBV4-1 CARSRQMGVNTGELFF
TRBV20-1 CSTRDRAYEQFF
TRBV6-5 CASSAGADTQHF
TRBV11-3 CASRLGSSGGSKETLYF
TRBV11-2 CASRSSGGYNEQNF
TRBV11-3 CASGFGWIVGAFF
TRBV5-4 CTSSATGLRAEAFF
TRBV11-2 CASTPDSGGATGANVLTF
TRBV11-2 CASSLAVEYEQYF
TRBV11-2 CASSSTGDETQYF
TRBV11-2 CASSFRKKETQYF
TRBV11-2 CASNSTGEETQYF
TRBV29-1 CSVDGTSANGQFF
TRBV11-2 CASSLVPKGMPSGANVLTF